These 10 T cell receptor beta chains were all obtained from the same sample, sequenced in a study of blood T cell repertoires in COVID-19 (dated by TCRdb to the early 2020s). Receptors were amplified or captured by the immunoSEQ multiplex PCR assay. TCRdb took over this immuneACCESS table, retaining in-frame rearrangements with V and J assigned. Such tables are incomplete; in checked studies, under half of the missing clones stem from an unresolved V gene, and the remainder is unexplained. The sample records 250,000 to 350,000 clones, about nine tenths of which are singletons. In total, the top ten clones hold around 2.5% of the sample. Sequencing was carried out using PBMCs or T cells enriched from blood (not recorded which). The receptors derive from a man aged 60 to 69 who had recovered from COVID-19.

The chain recombines TRBV3-1 (or the pseudogene TRBV3-2) with TRBJ2-5; 11 bases align to TRBD2. This CDR3 has 15 residues. With 4 bases clipped from V and 2 bases from J, the junction kept 3 bases outside the gene matches. Germline V CDR1 and CDR2: LGHDT, YNNKEL (reference sequence). CDR3: CASSRGTSGQETQYF. The CDR3 DNA sequence: TGTGCCAGCAGCCGAGGGACTAGCGGACAAGAGACCCAGTACTTC.

The chain recombines TRBV18 with TRBJ1-6, with D unclear. Germline V gene sequence: CDR1 KGHSH, CDR2 LQKENI. The V and J ends lost 2 bases and 0 bases respectively, with 8 bases between them. There are 16 residues in the CDR3. The CDR3 DNA follows: TGTGCCAGCTCACCAACCCAGAACTCCTATAATTCACCCCTCCACTTT. It codes for CASSPTQNSYNSPLHF.

This chain connects TRBV6-2 or TRBV6-3 to TRBJ2-1; the D is unclear. Germline CDR1 reads MNHEY; CDR2 reads SVGEGT. Trimming removed 4 bases from V and 10 bases from J, with 17 bases in between. This CDR3 is built from 14 residues. DNA for the CDR3: TGTGCCAGCAGTTCACTCGAAAAGCCTTCCGAGCAGTTCTTC. This encodes CASSSLEKPSEQFF.

The chain employs TRBV19 and TRBJ1-5; D is ambiguous. CDR1 is LNHDA and CDR2 is SQIVND in the germline V gene (reference sequence). V gave up 5 bases and J gave up 4 bases, with 12 bases separating them. The CDR3 covers 14 residues. CDR3 protein: CASSDGGLNQPQHF. The CDR3 DNA follows: TGTGCCAGTAGTGACGGCGGACTGAATCAGCCCCAGCATTTT.

V and J are TRBV28 and TRBJ2-6; maybe TRBD1 (6 bases). Trimming took 1 base from V and 4 from J, leaving 14 bases between them. The CDR3 contains 17 residues. Germline-derived CDR1 and CDR2 are MDHEN and SYDVKM. The CDR3 spells CASSLSPGARGANVLTF. CDR3 sequence (DNA): TGTGCCAGCAGTTTATCACCAGGGGCTCGGGGGGCCAACGTCCTGACTTTC. The full variable domain, with the rest looked up from reference TRBV28 and TRBJ2-6, is DVKVTQSSRYLVKRTGEKVFLECVQDMDHENMFWYRQDPGLGLRLIYFSYDVKMKEKGDIPEGYSVSREKKERFSLILESASTNQTSMYLCASSLSPGARGANVLTFGAGSRLTVL.

V is TRBV14 and J is TRBJ1-1; unclear D gene. Trimming left V 2 bases short and J 7 bases short, with 17 bases between. Looked up from germline, CDR1 is SGHDN and CDR2 is FVKESK. The CDR3 is 15 residues long. The CDR3 is CASSQPGWANLEAFF. The DNA for the CDR3 is TGTGCCAGCAGCCAACCCGGATGGGCCAATCTTGAAGCTTTCTTT.

This clone was observed a few times. The gene calls are TRBV2 and TRBJ1-4, with D perhaps TRBD1 (6 bases). CDR1 SNHLY and CDR2 FYNNEI come from the germline V gene. This CDR3 has 15 residues. Between the trimmed V and J ends, which lost 6 bases and 0 bases, there was a span of 11 bases. The CDR3 coding sequence is TGTGCCAGCAGAAAGGGGGTTGCAACTAATGAAAAACTGTTTTTT. Translated, it gives CASRKGVATNEKLFF. The whole variable domain, filled in from reference TRBV2 and TRBJ1-4, reads EPEVTQTPSHQVTQMGQEVILRCVPISNHLYFYWYRQILGQKVEFLVSFYNNEISEKSEIFDDQFSVERPDGSNFTLKIRSTKLEDSAMYFCASRKGVATNEKLFFGSGTQLSVL.

V usage is TRBV30 and J usage is TRBJ2-3; D is unresolved. Germline V CDR1 and CDR2: GTSNPN, SVGIG (reference sequence). V shed 0 bases and J shed 2 bases, with 6 bases lying between them. The CDR3 length is 13 residues. The CDR3: CAWSVELTDTQYF. The CDR3 region has the DNA TGTGCCTGGAGTGTAGAACTCACAGATACGCAGTATTTT.

The J gene is TRBJ1-5, the V gene TRBV10-2; TRBD1 aligns across 7 bases. J lost 3 bases, V lost 6 bases, and 5 bases had no gene match. The CDR3 totals 14 residues. In germline, CDR1 is WSHSY, CDR2 SAAADI. CDR3 loop: CASRETGFNQPQHF. DNA for the CDR3: TGCGCCAGCAGAGAGACAGGGTTCAATCAGCCCCAGCATTTT.

V gene TRBV6-2 or TRBV6-3 combines with J gene TRBJ2-1; D remains unclear. From germline, CDR1 is MNHEY and CDR2 SVGEGT. This CDR3 comprises 11 residues. The V end lost 5 bases, the J end lost 5 bases, and 4 bases lay between the germline ends. The CDR3 reads CASSRDNEQFF. For the CDR3, the DNA is TGTGCCAGCAGTCGGGACAATGAGCAGTTCTTC.